Shown below are 26 T cell receptor beta chains from a single sample sequenced in a study of cytomegalovirus exposure and HLA in healthy donors. Primers included in the PCR were 60 Vbeta and 13 Jbeta primers. Data came from immunoSEQ multiplex PCR; TCRdb stores just in-frame clones and leaves some out. The profile shows under 150,000 clones, less than 80% of them singletons. Sequencing was done on a sample of PBMCs. The receptors stem from a man aged 45-65 years in good health and CMV-seropositive.

The chain couples TRBV27 to TRBJ1-5; D possibly corresponds to TRBD1 (5 bases). This CDR3 contains 13 residues. V was clipped by 6 bases and J by 11 bases, with 17 bases between them. Germline CDR1 reads MNHEY; CDR2 reads SMNVEV (reference sequence). The CDR3 sequence: CASSRDSERTQHF. The CDR3 bases are TGTGCCAGCAGCCGTGACAGCGAAAGGACCCAGCATTTT.

This rearrangement joins TRBV18 to TRBJ1-2; 7 bases agree with TRBD1. The germline V gene encodes CDR1 KGHSH and CDR2 LQKENI. There are 15 residues in the CDR3. V lost 3 bases, J lost 4 bases, and 8 bases stayed unmatched. CDR3 in amino acids: CASSPDLTGRYGYTF. The CDR3 DNA reads as TGTGCCAGCTCACCCGATCTGACAGGGCGCTATGGCTACACCTTC.

The rearrangement joins TRBV5-6 to TRBJ1-2, with TRBD1 matching 10 bases. CDR1 and CDR2 from the germline V gene are SGHDT and YYEEEE. J was trimmed by 8 bases and V by 4 bases; bases with no gene match: 8. The CDR3 has 14 residues. The CDR3 DNA reads TGTGCCAGCAGCCGGGACAGGGGAGTTCAAGGCTACACCTTC. This codes for CASSRDRGVQGYTF.

This clone was picked up many times. The V call is TRBV2, the J call TRBJ2-1; 8 nucleotides match TRBD2. CDR1 and CDR2 from the germline V gene are SNHLY and FYNNEI. The length of the CDR3 is 12 residues. V dropped 11 bases and J dropped 8; count of bases not matched to a gene: 8. The CDR3 coding sequence is TGTGCCGGTAGCGGGATTAACGATGAGCAGTTCTTC. Its protein product is CAGSGINDEQFF.

This rearrangement joins TRBV20-1 to TRBJ1-2; 9 nucleotides match TRBD1. The CDR3 length is 11 residues. Trimming removed 7 bases from V and 8 bases from J; junction bases left unmatched: 5. Germline values: CDR1 DFQATT, CDR2 SNEGSKA (reference sequence). CDR3 in amino acids: CSVGDRVGYTF. The CDR3 DNA reads as TGCAGTGTGGGGGACAGGGTAGGCTACACCTTC.

The chain recombines TRBV29-1 with TRBJ1-1, with TRBD1 as a possible D gene (6 bases). Germline CDR1 reads SQVTM; CDR2 reads ANQGSEA. The CDR3 has 16 amino acids. The V gene lost 7 bases and the J gene lost 0 bases, with 21 bases spanning the gap. The CDR3 DNA follows: TGCAGCGCGTGGGGGGGCCCCCCGGGTTTGAACACTGAAGCTTTCTTT. This encodes CSAWGGPPGLNTEAFF.

V and J are TRBV2 and TRBJ1-1; D gene ambiguous. Between the trimmed V and J ends, which lost 5 bases and 0 bases, there was a span of 13 bases. The germline V gene encodes CDR1 SNHLY and CDR2 FYNNEI. CDR3 size: 15 residues. This chain's CDR3 is CASSTLTGMNTEAFF. As DNA, the CDR3 is TGTGCCAGCAGTACCTTGACGGGGATGAACACTGAAGCTTTCTTT. The complete variable domain, with remaining parts taken from reference TRBV2 and TRBJ1-1, reads EPEVTQTPSHQVTQMGQEVILRCVPISNHLYFYWYRQILGQKVEFLVSFYNNEISEKSEIFDDQFSVERPDGSNFTLKIRSTKLEDSAMYFCASSTLTGMNTEAFFGQGTRLTVV.

V gene TRBV4-3 combines with J gene TRBJ1-1, with a tentative D call TRBD1 (5 bases). This CDR3 comprises 15 residues. CDR1 and CDR2 (germline): LGHNA, YSLEER. V was cut by 0 bases and J by 4 bases, with 12 bases left in between. CDR3 residues: CASSQDIGGSTEAFF. The CDR3 bases are TGCGCCAGCAGCCAAGATATCGGGGGGAGCACTGAAGCTTTCTTT.

The V call is TRBV10-3, the J call TRBJ2-7; 9 bases agree with TRBD1. The CDR3 totals 13 residues. Germline CDR1 reads ENHRY; CDR2 reads SYGVKD. The ends lost 8 bases at V and 6 bases at J; junction bases unmatched: 8. CDR3: CAICPGTGSEQYF. The CDR3, as DNA: TGTGCCATCTGTCCCGGGACAGGGTCCGAGCAGTACTTC.

This clone was picked up one time. This rearrangement joins TRBV7-8 to TRBJ2-5, with 8 positions matching TRBD2. Germline lookup yields CDR1 SGHVS and CDR2 FQNEAQ. The V segment lost 3 bases and the J segment 2 bases; nucleotides outside the gene matches: 8. The CDR3 is 16 amino acids. The chain's CDR3 is CASSFVPGLDQETQYF. CDR3 DNA sequence: TGTGCCAGCAGCTTTGTCCCGGGACTAGATCAAGAGACCCAGTACTTC. The full variable domain, in which reference TRBV7-8 and TRBJ2-5 provide the parts outside the CDR3, is GAGVSQSPRYKVAKRGQDVALRCDPISGHVSLFWYQQALGQGPEFLTYFQNEAQLDKSGLPSDRFFAERPEGSVSTLKIQRTQQEDSAVYLCASSFVPGLDQETQYFGPGTRLLVL.

V usage is TRBV5-6 and J usage is TRBJ2-1; D is uncertain. The CDR3 length is 12 residues. V lost 2 bases and J 7 bases, leaving 7 bases between the germline ends. Germline V CDR1 and CDR2: SGHDT, YYEEEE. In DNA, the CDR3 is TGTGCCAGCAGCTTCGTCAGGAATGAGCAGTTCTTC. Translation gives CASSFVRNEQFF.

A few counts support this clone. This rearrangement joins TRBV9 to TRBJ2-2; D unclear. The germline CDR1 and CDR2 sequences are SGDLS and YYNGEE. V was shortened by 5 bases and J by 1 base, with 12 bases between the two germline ends. The CDR3 covers 15 residues. CDR3 DNA sequence: TGTGCCAGCAGTGCAGACATCGTGAACACCGGGGAGCTGTTTTTT. Translated: CASSADIVNTGELFF. The full variable domain, with the rest looked up from reference TRBV9 and TRBJ2-2, is DSGVTQTPKHLITATGQRVTLRCSPRSGDLSVYWYQQSLDQGLQFLIQYYNGEERAKGNILERFSAQQFPDLHSELNLSSLELGDSALYFCASSADIVNTGELFFGEGSRLTVL.

The chain couples TRBV7-2 to TRBJ2-5; D might be TRBD2 (6 bases). Looked up from germline, CDR1 is SGHTA and CDR2 is FQGNSA. This CDR3 spans 15 amino acids. With 5 bases removed from V and 4 bases from J, the gap between germline ends came to 17 bases. This chain's CDR3 is CASSPVGGDGETQYF. The CDR3 DNA is TGTGCCAGCAGCCCAGTTGGAGGGGATGGAGAGACCCAGTACTTC.

V usage is TRBV6-1 and J usage is TRBJ1-1; D unresolved. V was pared by 3 bases and J by 0 bases, with 11 bases between. This CDR3 spans 15 amino acids. Germline loops: CDR1 MNHNS, CDR2 SASEGT. In nucleotides, the CDR3 is TGTGCCAGCAGTGAGCACAGCAGAGTGAACACTGAAGCTTTCTTT. Residues: CASSEHSRVNTEAFF.

This clone appeared a few times. One end of the junction is discordant with germline, which a read error may explain. The J gene is TRBJ2-7, the V gene TRBV7-2, with TRBD2 matching over 9 bases. The length of the CDR3 is 18 residues. Germline V gives CDR1 SGHTA, CDR2 FQGNSA. CDR3 coding DNA: TGTGCCAGCAGCTTATATCAGAGTCGCGGGGGGGCAATTTACGGGCAGTACTTC. Translation gives CASSLYQSRGGAIYGQYF.

The chain joins TRBV4-3 to TRBJ1-5, with 8 nucleotides matching TRBD1. CDR3 length: 17 residues. V trimming: 0 bases; J trimming: 3 bases; junction bases outside the gene matches: 7. CDR1 LGHNA and CDR2 YSLEER come from the germline V gene. CDR3 in DNA: TGCGCCAGCAGCCAAGATCCTTGGACAGGGTACAATCAGCCCCAGCATTTT. This gives the protein CASSQDPWTGYNQPQHF.

This clone turned up a few times. V usage is TRBV5-1 and J usage is TRBJ2-7; 10 bases are shared with TRBD1. V lost 6 bases and J lost 5; bases outside the gene matches: 8. Germline lookup yields CDR1 SGHRS and CDR2 YFSETQ. This CDR3 has 14 amino acids. CDR3 in DNA: TGCGCCAGCACCTCCGGGACAGGGGTCCACGAGCAGTACTTC. Its translation is CASTSGTGVHEQYF.

The chain uses TRBV6-1 and TRBJ1-2; D unresolved. The CDR3 is 11 residues long. V dropped 5 bases and J dropped 3 bases, with 4 bases sitting between them. Per germline, CDR1 MNHNS and CDR2 SASEGT. This chain's CDR3 is CASSLYYGYTF. The CDR3 region has the DNA TGTGCCAGCAGTCTCTACTATGGCTACACCTTC.

The rearrangement joins TRBV5-1 to TRBJ1-1, with D tentatively TRBD1 (6 bases). Germline V CDR1 and CDR2: SGHRS, YFSETQ. This CDR3 contains 15 residues. V lost 5 bases, J lost 1 base, and 15 bases lay in between. The CDR3 spells CASSYTGHKNTEAFF. CDR3 sequence (DNA): TGCGCCAGCAGTTATACGGGACACAAGAACACTGAAGCTTTCTTT.

CDR3 sequence reads: CASSLQGYTEAFF. CDR3 sequence (DNA): TGTGCCAGCAGCTTACAGGGTTACACTGAAGCTTTCTTT. The gene calls are TRBV7-6 and TRBJ1-1; a possible D gene is TRBD1 (5 bases). Germline lookup yields CDR1 SGHVS and CDR2 FNYEAQ. This CDR3 comprises 13 residues. Trimming removed 2 bases at V and 3 bases at J, with 7 bases between.

The chain uses TRBV7-9 and TRBJ2-3; D call uncertain. The CDR3 consists of 12 residues. V was pared by 1 base and J by 4 bases, with 3 bases between. Looked up from germline, CDR1 is SEHNR and CDR2 is FQNEAQ (reference sequence). CDR3 sequence (DNA): TGTGCCAGCAGCTTAGTCGCAGATACGCAGTATTTT. Its protein product is CASSLVADTQYF.

This chain uses TRBV10-2 with TRBJ1-6, with 8 bases fitting TRBD1. With V trimmed by 0 bases and J by 7 bases, 5 bases remained unmatched. CDR1 and CDR2 (germline): WSHSY, SAAADI. The CDR3 extends over 16 amino acids. The CDR3 is CASSESYRGVNSPLHF. In nucleotides, the CDR3 is TGCGCCAGCAGTGAGTCTTACAGGGGGGTCAATTCACCCCTCCACTTT.

The table lists this clone with many counts. The J gene is TRBJ2-2, the V gene TRBV13, with 10 bases that match TRBD1. Germline V gene data show CDR1 as PRHDT and CDR2 as FYEKMQ (reference sequence). V lost 1 base and J lost 6; bases outside the gene matches: 8. CDR3 size: 17 residues. The CDR3 loop reads CASSLAAGQGPAGELFF. CDR3 DNA: TGTGCCAGCAGCTTAGCAGCGGGACAGGGGCCGGCCGGGGAGCTGTTTTTT.

This rearrangement joins TRBV6-1 to TRBJ1-1; 7 bases fit TRBD1. J was trimmed by 8 bases and V by 5 bases; bases with no gene match: 5. The germline V gene has CDR1 MNHNS and CDR2 SASEGT. The CDR3 extends over 12 amino acids. DNA of the CDR3: TGTGCCAGCAGTTCTTACAGGGGAGAAGCTTTCTTT. It yields the protein CASSSYRGEAFF.

The chain joins TRBV2 to TRBJ1-2, with D possibly being TRBD1 (6 bases). The germline V gene has CDR1 SNHLY and CDR2 FYNNEI. The CDR3 loop spans 14 amino acids. The germline V and J ends were trimmed by 3 bases and 8 bases, with 16 bases remaining between them. CDR3 region: CASSDLNREDGYTF. Here the CDR3 DNA reads TGTGCCAGCAGTGACCTCAACAGGGAAGACGGCTACACCTTC.

This chain connects TRBV7-2 to TRBJ2-2, with 7 bases that match TRBD1. V was pared by 2 bases and J by 1 base, with 4 bases of the junction left unmatched. The CDR3 loop spans 16 amino acids. Germline V CDR1 and CDR2: SGHTA, FQGNSA. The chain's CDR3 is CASSLSPGGNTGELFF. The CDR3 DNA is TGTGCCAGCAGCTTATCGCCAGGGGGGAACACCGGGGAGCTGTTTTTT.